These 16 T cell receptor beta chains were sequenced from one sample in a study of human T cells and chemical hapten exposure. TCRdb re-called the RACE reads through MiXCR, storing one row per CDR3 protein. The sample shows approximately 370,000 distinct CDR3 sequences, roughly 6% of them seen only once. Time point in this sample: pre-sensitization, week 0. As to treatment: therapeutic diphenylcyclopropenone sensitization with weekly scalp DPC. Sequenced material: whole blood, taken in connection with sensitization to the hapten diphenylcyclopropenone (DPC). The receptor source for this set is a woman aged 18-35 years with alopecia areata. Some clones in this sample may be carry-over from other donors' samples.

This clonotype was picked up a small number of times. The rearrangement uses TRBV28 and TRBJ2-1; D may be TRBD1 or TRBD2 (6 bases each). Trimming pared 10 bases from V and 2 bases from J, leaving 24 bases between. CDR1 MDHEN and CDR2 SYDVKM come from the germline V gene. The CDR3 runs to 17 residues. CDR3 DNA sequence: TGTGCCATCCGGCGGGCGGCTGGGGGGCCAACCTACAATGAGCAGTTCTTC. Encoded protein: CAIRRAAGGPTYNEQFF.

This clonotype was counted between two and nine times. The V call is TRBV10-3, the J call TRBJ1-6, with 9 bases fitting TRBD1. Losses at the gene ends were 9 bases for V and 5 bases for J; bases not matched to a gene: 5. The CDR3 loop spans 14 amino acids. Germline CDR1 ENHRY, CDR2 SYGVKD. CDR3 coding DNA: TGTGCCATTTCGGGACAGGGTCATAATTCACCCCTCCACTTT. As protein: CAISGQGHNSPLHF.

This clonotype was seen many times. This chain uses TRBV12-3 or TRBV12-4 with TRBJ2-3; the match to TRBD1 covers 10 bases. CDR3 length: 14 residues. The V and J ends lost 6 bases and 4 bases, in that order; junction bases with no gene match: 4. The CDR3 spells CASRKTGGPDTQYF. DNA for the CDR3: TGTGCCAGCAGAAAGACAGGGGGCCCAGATACGCAGTATTTT.

This clonotype was seen many times. The V call is TRBV6-5, the J call TRBJ2-3; 7 positions match TRBD2. This CDR3 comprises 13 residues. Trimming at V came to 6 bases and at J to 7 bases, leaving 7 bases not matched to a gene. CDR1 is MNHEY, CDR2 SVGAGI, per germline. The CDR3 loop reads CASRRGSWNTQYF. CDR3 sequence (DNA): TGTGCCAGCAGGCGGGGGTCTTGGAATACGCAGTATTTT.

This clonotype was recorded at least ten times. J is TRBJ1-4 and V is TRBV6-1; 7 bases align to TRBD1. CDR3 length: 16 residues. Germline assignment: CDR1 MNHNS and CDR2 SASEGT. The J segment lost 4 bases and the V segment lost 6 bases, leaving 11 bases of the junction unmatched. Here the CDR3 reads CASRKRQGGVNEKLFF. As DNA, the CDR3 is TGTGCCAGCAGGAAGAGACAGGGAGGGGTTAATGAAAAACTGTTTTTT.

In this sample, this clonotype turned up a few times. The rearrangement links TRBV6-1 to TRBJ1-6; no reliable D call. Germline lookup yields CDR1 MNHNS and CDR2 SASEGT. V was clipped by 3 bases and J by 7 bases, with 7 bases between them. The CDR3 sequence is 13 residues long. The CDR3 DNA is TGTGCCAGCAGTGATGCGGGGAATTCACCCCTCCACTTT. Translating it yields CASSDAGNSPLHF.

A few counts support this clonotype. The chain combines TRBV29-1 with TRBJ1-2, with TRBD1 identical over 8 bases. The CDR3 covers 13 residues. Per the germline V gene, CDR1 is SQVTM and CDR2 is ANQGSEA. V gave up 4 bases and J gave up 1 base; unmatched junction bases: 2. The CDR3 DNA follows: TGCAGCGTTGCAGGGGGCGATAACTATGGCTACACCTTC. Residues: CSVAGGDNYGYTF. Full variable domain (missing parts from reference TRBV29-1 and TRBJ1-2): SAVISQKPSRDICQRGTSLTIQCQVDSQVTMMFWYRQQPGQSLTLIATANQGSEATYESGFVIDKFPISRPNLTFSTLTVSNMSPEDSSIYLCSVAGGDNYGYTFGSGTRLTVV.

This rearrangement joins TRBV4-1 to TRBJ1-2; 9 bases line up with TRBD1. Germline CDR1 reads MGHRA; CDR2 reads YSYEKL. V was pared by 4 bases and J by 3 bases, with 15 bases of the junction left unmatched. The CDR3 consists of 18 residues. The CDR3 nucleotides are TGCGCCAGCAGCCCACCGGGACAGGGCCTCCCTAGTCACTATGGCTACACCTTC. As protein: CASSPPGQGLPSHYGYTF.

This clonotype was recorded a few times. The chain carries TRBV20-1 and TRBJ1-2; possible D gene TRBD1, 5 bases. The CDR3 sequence is 13 residues long. Germline CDR1 DFQATT, CDR2 SNEGSKA (reference sequence). The ends were cut back, 0 bases at V and 5 bases at J, with 10 bases in the middle. Here the CDR3 DNA reads TGCAGTGCTAGAGAGGACAACTTATATGGCTACACCTTC. Encoded protein: CSAREDNLYGYTF.

The rearrangement joins TRBV24-1 to TRBJ2-3; the D call may be TRBD1 or TRBD2 (5 bases each). The CDR3 spans 17 residues. V dropped 4 bases and J dropped 4 bases, with 20 bases sitting between them. CDR1 and CDR2 (germline): KGHDR, SFDVKD. CDR3 sequence: CATSDPMRGVGPDTQYF. In DNA, the CDR3 is TGTGCCACCAGTGACCCGATGAGAGGGGTCGGGCCAGATACGCAGTATTTT.

In regard to this clonotype: A single base separates this from a much larger clone, so it may be a read error. V and J are TRBV20-1 and TRBJ2-3; 8 bases fit TRBD1. The CDR3 is 16 amino acids. Germline trimming cut 0 bases from V and 5 bases from J; bases unmatched to any gene: 10. Germline assignment: CDR1 DFQATT and CDR2 SNEGSKA (reference sequence). DNA of the CDR3: TGCAGTGCTAGAGATTACGGGACAGGTCTGAGAGATACGCAGTATTTT. Its translation is CSARDYGTGLRDTQYF.

At least ten counts were recorded for this clonotype. The genes are TRBV4-2 and TRBJ2-1; TRBD2 aligns across 14 bases. Germline CDR1 LGHNA, CDR2 YNFKEQ. The CDR3 totals 16 residues. Unmatched junction bases numbered 9, after V lost 5 bases and J lost 9 bases. CDR3: CASSWTSGGYSGEQFF. CDR3 DNA: TGTGCCAGCAGCTGGACTAGCGGGGGGTATTCCGGTGAGCAGTTCTTC.

This clonotype was seen more than once but under ten times. The chain uses TRBV3-1 and TRBJ1-1; D remains ambiguous. This CDR3 has 13 amino acids. V lost 4 bases and J lost 11, with 17 bases in between. Per the germline V gene, CDR1 is LGHDT and CDR2 is YNNKEL (reference sequence). CDR3 in amino acids: CASSLFSATAAFF. The CDR3 coding sequence is TGTGCCAGCAGCCTATTCTCGGCAACCGCCGCTTTCTTT.

This clonotype was counted many times. The rearrangement joins TRBV6-6 to TRBJ2-2, with 7 bases lining up with TRBD1. This CDR3 region has 16 residues. The ends lost 7 bases at V and 2 bases at J; junction bases unmatched: 10. Per germline, CDR1 MNHNY and CDR2 SVGAGI (reference sequence). DNA for the CDR3: TGTGCCAGCATCCAGGGAAGGGGGCGAAACACCGGGGAGCTGTTTTTT. Its protein product is CASIQGRGRNTGELFF.

Ten or more counts support this clonotype. This chain uses TRBV18 with TRBJ2-7; 9 nucleotides agree with TRBD1. The CDR3 is 14 amino acids. Trimming took 5 bases from V and 2 from J; bases not matched to a gene: 4. Germline values: CDR1 KGHSH, CDR2 LQKENI. CDR3 sequence reads: CASSSTGGPYEQYF. CDR3 DNA: TGTGCCAGCTCATCGACAGGGGGACCCTACGAGCAGTACTTC.

The rearrangement uses TRBV18 and TRBJ2-5, with D possibly TRBD2 on 6 matching bases. The V gene lost 0 bases and the J gene lost 2 bases, with 19 bases spanning the gap. Germline loops: CDR1 KGHSH, CDR2 LQKENI. The CDR3 loop spans 18 amino acids. In DNA form, the CDR3 reads TGTGCCAGCTCACCACCGCGGGTGTACGGGGGAAAGCAAGAGACCCAGTACTTC. Protein product: CASSPPRVYGGKQETQYF.